The entry that follows covers one T cell receptor beta chain sequence. The antigen is not known. The naive gate required viable CD3+CD4+ or CD3+CD8+ cells with CCR7+CD45RA+CD45RO-CD95-CD27+CD28+ phenotype. This related bone marrow graft donor gave peripheral blood on the day of marrow donation. Germline lookup yields CDR1 SGHDT and CDR2 YYEEEE. The CDR3 has 16 amino acids. V was clipped by 3 bases and J by 3 bases, with 16 bases between them. The data were taken from a study of T cells after posttransplantation cyclophosphamide. The study's findings and limits: Blood and skin or GI T cell repertoires showed limited TRB overlap.

The method was immunoSEQ multiplex PCR; TCRdb's version includes in-frame clones alone and lacks a portion of them. The data contain 10,000 or so clones, roughly 98% of them seen just once; the ten biggest clones take up 0.25%. The sample was naive CD4+ T cells sorted from PBMCs. The clonotype originates from an older woman in good health, CMV-negative, and a related stem cell transplant donor. This chain connects TRBV5-6 to TRBJ2-4, with D maybe TRBD2 (6 bases). CDR3 protein: CASSYLGGQGKNIQYF. The CDR3 DNA follows: TGTGCCAGCAGCTACCTCGGGGGTCAGGGCAAAAACATTCAGTACTTC.